This T cell receptor beta chain is drawn from a study of blood T cell repertoires in COVID-19. Overall study context: The cDNA or gDNA used as material had been derived from T cells, B-cell-depleted T cells, or PBMCs.

Original processing notes: Researchers report that nucleated cell counts were estimated from reference gene primer amplification. Sequencing was performed with immunoSEQ multiplex PCR; in TCRdb, only in-frame clones are kept and a portion is missing. The DNA was the basis for D and trimming; V, J and clone size are from that table. The sample has about 87,000 clones, over 70% seen once. With 7 bases removed from V and 7 bases from J, the gap between germline ends came to 19 bases. CDR3 size: 15 residues. The germline V gene has CDR1 MDHEN and CDR2 SYDVKM. Material for sequencing was peripheral blood. This TCR came from a woman aged 50 to 60 with acute or convalescent COVID-19. The chain joins TRBV28 to TRBJ1-4; tentatively, D is TRBD1 (6 bases). The CDR3 nucleotides are TGTGCCAGCACTATTGGATCGGGGGGCAGTGAAAAACTGTTTTTT. Protein product: CASTIGSGGSEKLFF.